A single sample gave rise to the 2 T cell receptor beta chains below, sequenced in a study of cytomegalovirus exposure and HLA in healthy donors (TCRdb year 2017). The library came from the immunoSEQ multiplex PCR assay. The multiplex PCR relied on a mix of 60 forward primers for TCR Vbeta segments and 13 reverse primers for TCR Jbeta segments. This is the immuneACCESS table as TCRdb keeps it, with only in-frame sequences that have V and J called. A part of the clones is gone; compared with another copy, unresolved V genes explain less than half, and the rest is unexplained. This sample has a few hundred thousand clones in its table, and roughly 80% of those were observed once. 2.5% to 3% of the sample belongs to the ten largest clones. The sample comprised PBMCs. These receptors all come from a man aged 25-45 years in good health and CMV-seronegative.

This clone was detected once. This chain uses TRBV5-1 with TRBJ2-3, with 8 bases aligning to TRBD1. Germline CDR1 SGHRS, CDR2 YFSETQ. V lost 0 bases and J lost 5; bases outside the gene matches: 5. The length of the CDR3 is 15 residues. This CDR3 is CASSLADRAVDTQYF. The CDR3 DNA reads TGCGCCAGCAGCTTGGCGGACAGGGCAGTAGATACGCAGTATTTT.

This clone was seen more than once but under ten times. This chain connects TRBV7-9 to TRBJ2-7; 11 bases are shared with TRBD2. CDR3 length: 17 residues. V trimming: 1 base; J trimming: 1 base; junction bases outside the gene matches: 6. Germline values: CDR1 SEHNR, CDR2 FQNEAQ (reference sequence). In nucleotides, the CDR3 is TGTGCCAGCAGCTTAGGGCCGGGACTAGCGGCGTCCTACGAGCAGTACTTC. The encoded protein is CASSLGPGLAASYEQYF.